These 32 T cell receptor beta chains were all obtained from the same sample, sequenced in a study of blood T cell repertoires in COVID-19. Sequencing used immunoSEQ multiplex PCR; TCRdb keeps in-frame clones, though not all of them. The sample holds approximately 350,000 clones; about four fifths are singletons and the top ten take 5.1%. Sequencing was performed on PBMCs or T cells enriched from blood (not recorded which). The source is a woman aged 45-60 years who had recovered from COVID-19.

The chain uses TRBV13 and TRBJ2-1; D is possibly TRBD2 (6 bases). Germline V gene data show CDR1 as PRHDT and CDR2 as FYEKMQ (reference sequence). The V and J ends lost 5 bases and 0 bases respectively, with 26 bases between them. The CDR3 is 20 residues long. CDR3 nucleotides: TGTGCCAGCAGCCCCCGGCCAGCGGGTCCAGCTCGCGGCTCCTACAATGAGCAGTTCTTC. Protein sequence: CASSPRPAGPARGSYNEQFF. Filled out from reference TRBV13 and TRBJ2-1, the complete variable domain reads AAGVIQSPRHLIKEKRETATLKCYPIPRHDTVYWYQQGPGQDPQFLISFYEKMQSDKGSIPDRFSAQQFSDYHSELNMSSLELGDSALYFCASSPRPAGPARGSYNEQFFGPGTRLTVL.

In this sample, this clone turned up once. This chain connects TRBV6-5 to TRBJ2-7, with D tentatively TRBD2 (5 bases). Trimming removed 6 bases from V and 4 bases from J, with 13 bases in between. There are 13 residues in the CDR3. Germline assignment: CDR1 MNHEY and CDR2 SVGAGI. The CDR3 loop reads CASSRPGLYEQYF. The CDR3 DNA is TGTGCCAGCAGCCGACCCGGACTTTACGAGCAGTACTTC.

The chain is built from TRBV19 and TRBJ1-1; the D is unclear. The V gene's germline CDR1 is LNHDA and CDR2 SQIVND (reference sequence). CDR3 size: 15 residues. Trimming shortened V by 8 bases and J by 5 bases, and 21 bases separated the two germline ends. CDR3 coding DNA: TGTGCCAGTGGAAGAGCGTTATCCTCGCGGACTGAAGCTTTCTTT. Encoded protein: CASGRALSSRTEAFF. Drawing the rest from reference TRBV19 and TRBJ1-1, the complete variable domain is DGGITQSPKYLFRKEGQNVTLSCEQNLNHDAMYWYRQDPGQGLRLIYYSQIVNDFQKGDIAEGYSVSREKKESFPLTVTSAQKNPTAFYLCASGRALSSRTEAFFGQGTRLTVV.

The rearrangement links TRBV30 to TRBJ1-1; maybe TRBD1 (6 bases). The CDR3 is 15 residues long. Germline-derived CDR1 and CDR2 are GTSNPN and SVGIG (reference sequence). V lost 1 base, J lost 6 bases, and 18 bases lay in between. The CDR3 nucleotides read TGTGCCTGGAGTGATGGGGACACCTTTTGGGCTGAAGCTTTCTTT. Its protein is CAWSDGDTFWAEAFF.

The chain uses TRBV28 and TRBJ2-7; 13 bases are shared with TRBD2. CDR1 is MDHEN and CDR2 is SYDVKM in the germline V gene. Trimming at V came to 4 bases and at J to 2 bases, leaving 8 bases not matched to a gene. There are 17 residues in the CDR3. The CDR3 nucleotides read TGTGCCAGCAGTTACTCACTAGCGGGGGGGCAGACCTACGAGCAGTACTTC. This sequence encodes CASSYSLAGGQTYEQYF. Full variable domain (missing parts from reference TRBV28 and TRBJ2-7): DVKVTQSSRYLVKRTGEKVFLECVQDMDHENMFWYRQDPGLGLRLIYFSYDVKMKEKGDIPEGYSVSREKKERFSLILESASTNQTSMYLCASSYSLAGGQTYEQYFGPGTRLTVT.

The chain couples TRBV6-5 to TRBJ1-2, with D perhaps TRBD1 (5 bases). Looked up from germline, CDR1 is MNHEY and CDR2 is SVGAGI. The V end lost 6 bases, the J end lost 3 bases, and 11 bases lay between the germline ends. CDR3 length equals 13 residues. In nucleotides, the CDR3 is TGTGCCAGCAGCCGGACGGGGGACTATGGCTACACCTTC. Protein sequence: CASSRTGDYGYTF.

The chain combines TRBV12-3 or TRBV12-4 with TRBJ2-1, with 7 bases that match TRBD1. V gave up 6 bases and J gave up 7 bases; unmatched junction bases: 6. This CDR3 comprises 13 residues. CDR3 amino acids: CASSPSGGNEQFF. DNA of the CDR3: TGTGCCAGCAGCCCTTCAGGGGGTAATGAGCAGTTCTTC.

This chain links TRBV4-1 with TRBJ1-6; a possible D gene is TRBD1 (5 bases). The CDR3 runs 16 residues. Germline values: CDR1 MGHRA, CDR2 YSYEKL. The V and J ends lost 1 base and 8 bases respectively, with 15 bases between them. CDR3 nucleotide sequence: TGCGCCAGCAGCCAAGTTTTTCCAGGGATGTATTCACCCCTCCACTTT. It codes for CASSQVFPGMYSPLHF.

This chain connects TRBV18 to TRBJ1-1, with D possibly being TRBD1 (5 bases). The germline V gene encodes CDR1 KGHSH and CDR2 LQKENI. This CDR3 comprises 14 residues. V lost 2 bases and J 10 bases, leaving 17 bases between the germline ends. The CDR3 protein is CASSPDRLGGGAFF. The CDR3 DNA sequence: TGTGCCAGCTCACCAGACCGTCTGGGCGGGGGAGCTTTCTTT.

The CDR3 loop is CASSQDLSYGYTF. The CDR3 bases are TGTGCCAGCTCCCAGGATTTAAGCTATGGCTACACCTTC. The V gene is TRBV6-5, the J gene TRBJ1-2; no firm D call. Trimming left V 8 bases short and J 4 bases short, with 14 bases between. The CDR3 is 13 amino acids. Per germline, CDR1 MNHEY and CDR2 SVGAGI.

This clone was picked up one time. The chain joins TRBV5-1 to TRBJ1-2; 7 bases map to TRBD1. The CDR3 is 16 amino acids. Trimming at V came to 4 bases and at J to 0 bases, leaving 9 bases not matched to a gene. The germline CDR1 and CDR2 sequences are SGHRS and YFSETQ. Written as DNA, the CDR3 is TGCGCCAGCAGCCTGATGGGACAGAGTTCTAACTATGGCTACACCTTC. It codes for CASSLMGQSSNYGYTF.

The CDR3 DNA reads as TGTGCCAGCAGCCGGGGGGTAACTAATGAAAAACTGTTTTTT. This gives the protein CASSRGVTNEKLFF. The genes are TRBV6-5 and TRBJ1-4; TRBD1 is a possible D gene (5 bases). There are 14 residues in the CDR3. The germline V and J ends were trimmed by 6 bases and 1 base, with 9 bases remaining between them. CDR1 MNHEY and CDR2 SVGAGI come from the germline V gene.

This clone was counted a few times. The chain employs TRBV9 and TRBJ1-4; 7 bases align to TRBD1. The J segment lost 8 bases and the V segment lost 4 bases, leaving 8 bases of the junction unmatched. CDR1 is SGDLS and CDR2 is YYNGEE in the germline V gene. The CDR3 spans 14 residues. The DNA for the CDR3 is TGTGCCAGCAGCCCCGGGACAGTCGTGGAAAAACTGTTTTTT. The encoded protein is CASSPGTVVEKLFF.

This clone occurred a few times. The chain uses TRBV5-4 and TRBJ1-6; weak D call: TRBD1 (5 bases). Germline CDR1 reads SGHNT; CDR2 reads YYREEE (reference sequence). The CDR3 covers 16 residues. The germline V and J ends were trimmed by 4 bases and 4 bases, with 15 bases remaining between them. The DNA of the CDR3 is TGTGCCAGCAGCCGCGACCCGACAGCTTATAATTCACCCCTCCACTTT. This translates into CASSRDPTAYNSPLHF. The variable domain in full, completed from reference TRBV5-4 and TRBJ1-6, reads ETGVTQSPTHLIKTRGQQVTLRCSSQSGHNTVSWYQQALGQGPQFIFQYYREEENGRGNFPPRFSGLQFPNYSSELNVNALELDDSALYLCASSRDPTAYNSPLHFGNGTRLTVT.

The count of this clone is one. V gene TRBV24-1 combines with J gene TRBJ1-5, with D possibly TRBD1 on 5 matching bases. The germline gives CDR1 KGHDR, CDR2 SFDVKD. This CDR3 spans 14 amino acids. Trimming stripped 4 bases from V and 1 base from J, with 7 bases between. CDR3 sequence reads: CATSDRASNQPQHF. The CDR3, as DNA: TGTGCCACCAGTGACAGGGCGAGCAATCAGCCCCAGCATTTT.

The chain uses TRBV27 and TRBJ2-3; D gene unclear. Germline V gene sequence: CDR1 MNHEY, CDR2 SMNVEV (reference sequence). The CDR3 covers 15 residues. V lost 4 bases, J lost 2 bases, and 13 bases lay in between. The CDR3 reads CASSSSPGFTDTQYF. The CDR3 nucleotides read TGTGCCAGCAGTTCCTCGCCCGGGTTCACAGATACGCAGTATTTT.

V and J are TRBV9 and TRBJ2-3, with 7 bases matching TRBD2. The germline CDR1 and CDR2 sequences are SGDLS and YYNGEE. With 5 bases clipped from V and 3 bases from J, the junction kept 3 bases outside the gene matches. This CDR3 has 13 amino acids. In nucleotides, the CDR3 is TGTGCCAGCAGGGGGAGGGGAACAGATACGCAGTATTTT. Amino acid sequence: CASRGRGTDTQYF.

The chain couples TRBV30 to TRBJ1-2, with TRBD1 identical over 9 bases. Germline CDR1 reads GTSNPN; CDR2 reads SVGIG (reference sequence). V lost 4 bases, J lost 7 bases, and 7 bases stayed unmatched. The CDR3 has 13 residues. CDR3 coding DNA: TGTGCCTGGAATCCGGGACAGGGAAGTGGCTACACCTTC. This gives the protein CAWNPGQGSGYTF. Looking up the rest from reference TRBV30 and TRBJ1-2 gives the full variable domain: SQTIHQWPATLVQPVGSPLSLECTVEGTSNPNLYWYRQAAGRGLQLLFYSVGIGQISSEVPQNLSASRPQDRQFILSSKKLLLSDSGFYLCAWNPGQGSGYTFGSGTRLTVV.

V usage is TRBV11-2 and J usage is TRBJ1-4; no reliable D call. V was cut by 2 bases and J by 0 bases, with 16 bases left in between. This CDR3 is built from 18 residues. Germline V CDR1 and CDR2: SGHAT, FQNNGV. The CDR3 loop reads CASSLLGSGAATNEKLFF. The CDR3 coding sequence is TGTGCCAGCAGCTTATTAGGCTCTGGAGCTGCAACTAATGAAAAACTGTTTTTT.

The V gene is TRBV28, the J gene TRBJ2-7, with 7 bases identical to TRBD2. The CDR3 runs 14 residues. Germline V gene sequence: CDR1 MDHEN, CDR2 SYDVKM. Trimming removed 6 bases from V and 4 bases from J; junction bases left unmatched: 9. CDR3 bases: TGTGCCAGCAGCCCCCCGAGCGGGGAATACGAGCAGTACTTC. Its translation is CASSPPSGEYEQYF.

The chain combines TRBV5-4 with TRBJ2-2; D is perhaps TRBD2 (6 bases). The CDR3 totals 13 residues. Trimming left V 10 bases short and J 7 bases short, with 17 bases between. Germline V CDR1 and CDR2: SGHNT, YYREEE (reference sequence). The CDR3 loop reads CALTEGEFGELFF. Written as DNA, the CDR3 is TGTGCCCTGACGGAGGGAGAGTTCGGGGAGCTGTTTTTT.

The CDR3, as DNA: TGCGCCAGCAGCTTGGGACAGGGTAAGGGCTATGGCTACACCTTC. Its protein product is CASSLGQGKGYGYTF. The chain combines TRBV5-1 with TRBJ1-2, with 7 nucleotides matching TRBD1. Unmatched junction bases numbered 6, after V lost 0 bases and J lost 4 bases. The CDR3 is 15 residues long. In germline, CDR1 is SGHRS, CDR2 YFSETQ. Full variable domain (missing parts from reference TRBV5-1 and TRBJ1-2): KAGVTQTPRYLIKTRGQQVTLSCSPISGHRSVSWYQQTPGQGLQFLFEYFSETQRNKGNFPGRFSGRQFSNSRSEMNVSTLELGDSALYLCASSLGQGKGYGYTFGSGTRLTVV.

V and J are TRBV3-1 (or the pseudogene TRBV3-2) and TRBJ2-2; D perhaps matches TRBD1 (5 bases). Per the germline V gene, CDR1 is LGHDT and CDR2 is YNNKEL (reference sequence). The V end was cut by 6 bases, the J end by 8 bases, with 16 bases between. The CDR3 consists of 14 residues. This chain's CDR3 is CASRHGAAEGELFF. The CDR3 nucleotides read TGTGCCAGCAGGCATGGGGCCGCGGAGGGGGAGCTGTTTTTT.

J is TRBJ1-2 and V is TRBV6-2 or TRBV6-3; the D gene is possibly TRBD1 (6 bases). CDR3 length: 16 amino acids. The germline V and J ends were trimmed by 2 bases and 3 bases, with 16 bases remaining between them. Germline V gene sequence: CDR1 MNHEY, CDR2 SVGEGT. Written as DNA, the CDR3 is TGTGCCAGCAGTTACGGGGGCGAGGGCACCCACTATGGCTACACCTTC. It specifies CASSYGGEGTHYGYTF.

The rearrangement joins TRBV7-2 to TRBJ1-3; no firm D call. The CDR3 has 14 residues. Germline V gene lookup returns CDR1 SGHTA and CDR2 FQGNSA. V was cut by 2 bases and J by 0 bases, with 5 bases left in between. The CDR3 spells CASSLQISGNTIYF. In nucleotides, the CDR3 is TGTGCCAGCAGCTTACAAATCTCTGGAAACACCATATATTTT.

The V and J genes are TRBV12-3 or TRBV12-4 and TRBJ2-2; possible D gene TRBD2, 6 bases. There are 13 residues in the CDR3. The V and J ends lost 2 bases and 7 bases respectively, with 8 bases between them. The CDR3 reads CASSLSGVGELFF. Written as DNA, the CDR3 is TGTGCCAGCAGTTTATCGGGGGTCGGGGAGCTGTTTTTT.

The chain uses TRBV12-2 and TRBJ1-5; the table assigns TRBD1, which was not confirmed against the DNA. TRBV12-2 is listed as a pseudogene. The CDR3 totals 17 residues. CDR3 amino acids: CASRLVVAGPRNQPQHF. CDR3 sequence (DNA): TGTGCAAGTCGCTTAGTGGTGGCAGGTCCCCGCAATCAGCCCCAGCATTTT.

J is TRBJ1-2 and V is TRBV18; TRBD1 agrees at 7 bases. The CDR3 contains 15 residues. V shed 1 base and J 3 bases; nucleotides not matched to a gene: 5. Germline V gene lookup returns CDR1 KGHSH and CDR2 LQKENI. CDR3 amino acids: CASSPQGASDYGYTF. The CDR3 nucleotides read TGTGCCAGCTCACCACAGGGGGCTTCGGACTATGGCTACACCTTC. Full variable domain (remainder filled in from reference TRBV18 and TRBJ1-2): NAGVMQNPRHLVRRRGQEARLRCSPMKGHSHVYWYRQLPEEGLKFMVYLQKENIIDESGMPKERFSAEFPKEGPSILRIQQVVRGDSAAYFCASSPQGASDYGYTFGSGTRLTVV.

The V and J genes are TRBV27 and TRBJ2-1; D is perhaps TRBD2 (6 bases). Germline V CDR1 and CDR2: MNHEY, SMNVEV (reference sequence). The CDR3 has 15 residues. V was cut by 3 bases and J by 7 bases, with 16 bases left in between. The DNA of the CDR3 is TGTGCCAGCAGTTTCTCTCCGGGAGATAAGAATGAGCAGTTCTTC. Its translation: CASSFSPGDKNEQFF.

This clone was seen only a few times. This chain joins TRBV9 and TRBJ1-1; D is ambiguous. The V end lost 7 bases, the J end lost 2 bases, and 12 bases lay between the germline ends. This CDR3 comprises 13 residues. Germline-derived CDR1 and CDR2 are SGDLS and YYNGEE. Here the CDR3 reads CASQREINTEAFF. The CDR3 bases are TGTGCCAGCCAACGGGAGATTAACACTGAAGCTTTCTTT.

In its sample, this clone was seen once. CDR3 bases: TGCGCCAGCAGCCAAAGAGGACAGAACACTGAAGCTTTCTTT. This sequence encodes CASSQRGQNTEAFF. The rearrangement joins TRBV4-1 to TRBJ1-1; a possible D gene is TRBD1 (5 bases). The CDR3 consists of 14 residues. CDR1 is MGHRA, CDR2 YSYEKL, per germline. Trimming stripped 2 bases from V and 1 base from J, with 8 bases between.

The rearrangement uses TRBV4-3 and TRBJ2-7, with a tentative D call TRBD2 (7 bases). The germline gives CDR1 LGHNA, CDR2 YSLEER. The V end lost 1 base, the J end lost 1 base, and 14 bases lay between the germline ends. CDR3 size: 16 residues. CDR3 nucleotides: TGCGCCAGCAGCCAAGGGGTCGCGGGGGCGTCCTACGAGCAGTACTTC. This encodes CASSQGVAGASYEQYF.